The clone carrying this T cell receptor beta chain was seen many times. These data are taken from a study of T cells in Graves' hyperthyroidism and ophthalmopathy. Researchers barred patients who had uncontrolled infection, other autoimmune disease, pregnancy or lactation. On the basis of clinical symptoms, serum thyroxine and TRAb, thyroid ultrasound and orbital computed tomography, diagnoses were made. The length of the CDR3 is 11 residues. The germline gives CDR1 MDHEN, CDR2 SYDVKM. Trimming stripped 9 bases from V and 7 bases from J, with 10 bases between. RNA transcripts were the template for amplifying TCR beta CDR3 regions. RT-PCR in the first round (using the HTBI primer set) targeted the TCR CDR3. Each CDR3 protein is one row after TCRdb ran MiXCR on the multiplex PCR reads. The sample comprises 300,000 to 450,000 distinct CDR3 sequences, 15% to 19% of which are singletons, and roughly 25% rests with the top ten.

This chain connects TRBV28 to TRBJ1-5; D unclear. Material: blood. This sequence was found in a woman between 18 and 29 years old with Graves' hyperthyroidism that later progressed to Graves' ophthalmopathy. The CDR3 protein is CASRGNQPQHF. The CDR3 DNA reads as TGTGCCAGTCGGGGTAACCAGCCCCAGCATTTT. The full variable domain, completed using reference TRBV28 and TRBJ1-5, is DVKVTQSSRYLVKRTGEKVFLECVQDMDHENMFWYRQDPGLGLRLIYFSYDVKMKEKGDIPEGYSVSREKKERFSLILESASTNQTSMYLCASRGNQPQHFGDGTRLSIL.